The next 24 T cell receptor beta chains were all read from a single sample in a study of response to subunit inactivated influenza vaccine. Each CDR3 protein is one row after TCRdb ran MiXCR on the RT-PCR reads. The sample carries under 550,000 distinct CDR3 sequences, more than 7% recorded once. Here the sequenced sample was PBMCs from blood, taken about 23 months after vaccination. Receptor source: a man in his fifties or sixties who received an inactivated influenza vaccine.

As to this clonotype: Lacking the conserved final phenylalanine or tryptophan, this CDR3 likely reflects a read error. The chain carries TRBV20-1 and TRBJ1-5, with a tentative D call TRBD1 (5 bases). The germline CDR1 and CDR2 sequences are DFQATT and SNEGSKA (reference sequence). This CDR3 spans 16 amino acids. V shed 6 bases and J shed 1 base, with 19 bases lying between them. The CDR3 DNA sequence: TGCAGTGCCCCCAGGCGGGGCAGTAGGAGCAATCAGCCCCAGCATCTT. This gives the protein CSAPRRGSRSNQPQHL.

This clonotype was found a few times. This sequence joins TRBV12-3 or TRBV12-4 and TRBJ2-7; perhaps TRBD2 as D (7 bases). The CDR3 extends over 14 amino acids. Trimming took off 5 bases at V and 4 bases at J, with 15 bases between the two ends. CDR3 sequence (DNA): TGTGCCAGCAGTACTGGGGGGGGCGCGTACGAGCAGTACTTC. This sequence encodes CASSTGGGAYEQYF.

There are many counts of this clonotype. The CDR3 protein is CASSSGEINTEAFF. CDR3 nucleotides: TGCGCCAGCAGCTCTGGGGAGATAAACACTGAAGCTTTCTTT. The gene calls are TRBV5-1 and TRBJ1-1; D is unresolved. The V gene's germline CDR1 is SGHRS and CDR2 YFSETQ. The CDR3 has 14 residues. V lost 3 bases and J 2 bases, leaving 11 bases between the germline ends.

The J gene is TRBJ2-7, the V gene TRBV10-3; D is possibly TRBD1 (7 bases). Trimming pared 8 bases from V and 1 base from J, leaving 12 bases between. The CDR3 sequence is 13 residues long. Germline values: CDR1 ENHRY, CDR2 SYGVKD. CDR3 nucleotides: TGTGCCATCCAGGGGGAGGTGTCCTACGAGCAGTACTTC. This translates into CAIQGEVSYEQYF.

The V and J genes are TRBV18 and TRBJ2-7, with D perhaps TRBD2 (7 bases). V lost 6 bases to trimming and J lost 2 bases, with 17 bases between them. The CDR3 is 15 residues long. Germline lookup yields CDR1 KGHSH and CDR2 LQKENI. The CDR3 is CASSPGASGTYEQYF. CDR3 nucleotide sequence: TGTGCCAGCTCTCCGGGGGCTAGCGGTACCTACGAGCAGTACTTC.

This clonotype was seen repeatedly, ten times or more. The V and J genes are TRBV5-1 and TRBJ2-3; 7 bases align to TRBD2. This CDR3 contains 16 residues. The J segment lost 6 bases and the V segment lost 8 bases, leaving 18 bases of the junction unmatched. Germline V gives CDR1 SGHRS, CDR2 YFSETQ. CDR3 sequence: CASTELAGVGLDTQYF. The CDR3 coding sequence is TGCGCCAGTACCGAGCTGGCGGGGGTAGGTTTGGATACGCAGTATTTT.

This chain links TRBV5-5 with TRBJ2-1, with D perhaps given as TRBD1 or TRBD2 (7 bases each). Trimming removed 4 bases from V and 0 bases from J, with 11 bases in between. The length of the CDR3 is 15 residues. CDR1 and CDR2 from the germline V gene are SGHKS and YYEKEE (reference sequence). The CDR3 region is CASSERDSSYNEQFF. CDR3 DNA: TGTGCCAGCAGCGAGCGGGACAGCTCCTACAATGAGCAGTTCTTC.

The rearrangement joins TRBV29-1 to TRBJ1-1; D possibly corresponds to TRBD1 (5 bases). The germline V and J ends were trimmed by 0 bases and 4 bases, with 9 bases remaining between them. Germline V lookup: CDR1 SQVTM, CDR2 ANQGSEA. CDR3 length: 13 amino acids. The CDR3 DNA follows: TGCAGCGTTGAAGACAGGGTGGGCACTGAAGCTTTCTTT. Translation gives CSVEDRVGTEAFF.

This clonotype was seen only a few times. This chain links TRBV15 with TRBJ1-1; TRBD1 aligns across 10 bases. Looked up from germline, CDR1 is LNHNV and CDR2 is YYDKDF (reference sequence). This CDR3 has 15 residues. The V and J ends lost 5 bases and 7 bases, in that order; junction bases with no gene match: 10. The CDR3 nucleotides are TGTGCCACCAGCTACCGGACAGGGGGTCCGGATGAAGCTTTCTTT. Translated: CATSYRTGGPDEAFF.

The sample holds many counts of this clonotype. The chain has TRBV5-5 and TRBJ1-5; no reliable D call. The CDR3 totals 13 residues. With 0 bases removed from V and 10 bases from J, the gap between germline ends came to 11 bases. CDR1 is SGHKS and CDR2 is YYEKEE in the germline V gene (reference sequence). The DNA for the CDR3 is TGTGCCAGCAGCTTGGAGCTGGGCCATCCCCAGCATTTT. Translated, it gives CASSLELGHPQHF.

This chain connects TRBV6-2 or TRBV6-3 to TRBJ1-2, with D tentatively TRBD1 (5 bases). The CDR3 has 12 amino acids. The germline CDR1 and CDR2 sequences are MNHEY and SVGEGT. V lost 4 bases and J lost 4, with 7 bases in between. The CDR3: CASSFDSYGYTF. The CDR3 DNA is TGTGCCAGCAGTTTCGACAGCTATGGCTACACCTTC.

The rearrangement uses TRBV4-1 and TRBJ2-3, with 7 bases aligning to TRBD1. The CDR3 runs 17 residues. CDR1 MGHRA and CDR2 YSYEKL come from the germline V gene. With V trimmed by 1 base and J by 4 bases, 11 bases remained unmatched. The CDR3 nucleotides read TGCGCCAGCAGCCAAGCAGGGGGACACCTAGGATCAGATACGCAGTATTTT. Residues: CASSQAGGHLGSDTQYF.

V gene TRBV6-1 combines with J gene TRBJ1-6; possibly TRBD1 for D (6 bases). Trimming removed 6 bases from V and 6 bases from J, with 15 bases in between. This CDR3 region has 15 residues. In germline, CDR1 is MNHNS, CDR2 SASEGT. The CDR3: CASRRTESSNSPLHF. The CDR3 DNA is TGTGCCAGCAGGAGGACAGAATCGAGTAATTCACCCCTCCACTTT.

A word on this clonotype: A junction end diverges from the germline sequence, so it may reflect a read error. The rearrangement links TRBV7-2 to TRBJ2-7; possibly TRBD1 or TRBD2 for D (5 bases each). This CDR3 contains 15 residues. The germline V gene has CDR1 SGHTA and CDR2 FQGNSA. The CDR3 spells CAGSSSSGPTYEQYF. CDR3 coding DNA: TGTGCCGGCAGCTCCAGTTCGGGGCCCACCTACGAGCAGTACTTC.

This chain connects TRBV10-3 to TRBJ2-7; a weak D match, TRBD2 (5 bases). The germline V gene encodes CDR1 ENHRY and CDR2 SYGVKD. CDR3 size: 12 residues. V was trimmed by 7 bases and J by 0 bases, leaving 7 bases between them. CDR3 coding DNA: TGTGCCATCAACGGGGACTCCTACGAGCAGTACTTC. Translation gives CAINGDSYEQYF.

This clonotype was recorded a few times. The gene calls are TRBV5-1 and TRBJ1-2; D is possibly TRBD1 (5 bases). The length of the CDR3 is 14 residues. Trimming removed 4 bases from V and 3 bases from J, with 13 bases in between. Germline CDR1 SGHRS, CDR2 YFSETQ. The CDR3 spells CASSRDGTDYGYTF. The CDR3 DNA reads TGCGCCAGCAGCCGAGATGGGACGGACTATGGCTACACCTTC.

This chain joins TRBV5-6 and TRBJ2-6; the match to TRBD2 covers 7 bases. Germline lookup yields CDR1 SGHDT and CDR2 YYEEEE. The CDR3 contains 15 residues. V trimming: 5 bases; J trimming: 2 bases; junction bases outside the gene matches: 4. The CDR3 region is CASRTGGTGANVLTF. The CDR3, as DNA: TGTGCCAGCAGGACGGGAGGCACTGGGGCCAACGTCCTGACTTTC.

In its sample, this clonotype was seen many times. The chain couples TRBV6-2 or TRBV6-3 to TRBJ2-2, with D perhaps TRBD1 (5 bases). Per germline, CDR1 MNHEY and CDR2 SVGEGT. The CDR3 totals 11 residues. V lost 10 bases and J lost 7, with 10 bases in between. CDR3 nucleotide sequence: TGTGCCACCAGGGTCGTCGGGGAGCTGTTTTTT. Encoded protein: CATRVVGELFF.

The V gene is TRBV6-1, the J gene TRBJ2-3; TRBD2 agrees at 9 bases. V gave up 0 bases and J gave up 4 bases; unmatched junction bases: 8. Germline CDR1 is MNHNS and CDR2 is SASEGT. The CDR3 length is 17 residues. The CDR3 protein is CASSEALAGGPSDTQYF. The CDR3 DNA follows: TGTGCCAGCAGTGAAGCCCTTGCGGGAGGGCCCTCAGATACGCAGTATTTT.

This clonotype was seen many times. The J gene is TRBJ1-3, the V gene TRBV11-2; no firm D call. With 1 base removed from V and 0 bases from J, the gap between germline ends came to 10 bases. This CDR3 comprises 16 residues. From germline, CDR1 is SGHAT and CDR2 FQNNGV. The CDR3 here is CASSLVRGSSGNTIYF. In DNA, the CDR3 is TGTGCCAGCAGCTTAGTTCGGGGATCCTCTGGAAACACCATATATTTT.

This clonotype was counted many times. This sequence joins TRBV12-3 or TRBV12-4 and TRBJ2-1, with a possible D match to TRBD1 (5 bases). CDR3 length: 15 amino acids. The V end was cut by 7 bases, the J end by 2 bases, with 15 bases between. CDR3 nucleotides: TGTGCCAGCAACCTTGGGGCAGGGCCCTACAATGAGCAGTTCTTC. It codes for CASNLGAGPYNEQFF.

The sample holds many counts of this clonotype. The CDR3 protein is CASSGRNYEQYF. CDR3 DNA: TGCGCCAGCAGTGGACGCAACTACGAGCAGTACTTC. The V and J genes are TRBV10-2 and TRBJ2-7; D ambiguous. The V end was cut by 4 bases, the J end by 3 bases, with 7 bases between. The V gene's germline CDR1 is WSHSY and CDR2 SAAADI. The CDR3 is 12 residues long.

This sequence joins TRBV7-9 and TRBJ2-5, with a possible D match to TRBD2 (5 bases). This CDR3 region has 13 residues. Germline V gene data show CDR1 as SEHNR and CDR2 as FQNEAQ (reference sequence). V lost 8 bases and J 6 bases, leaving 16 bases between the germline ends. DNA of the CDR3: TGTGCCAGCCGGCAGGAGGAATTAAAGACCCAGTACTTC. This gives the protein CASRQEELKTQYF.

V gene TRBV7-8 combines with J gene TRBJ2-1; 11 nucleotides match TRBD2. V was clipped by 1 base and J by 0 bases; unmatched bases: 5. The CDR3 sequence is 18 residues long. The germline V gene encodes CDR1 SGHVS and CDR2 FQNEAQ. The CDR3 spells CASSLGRLAGSSYNEQFF. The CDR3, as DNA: TGTGCCAGCAGCTTAGGGAGACTAGCGGGGAGCTCCTACAATGAGCAGTTCTTC.